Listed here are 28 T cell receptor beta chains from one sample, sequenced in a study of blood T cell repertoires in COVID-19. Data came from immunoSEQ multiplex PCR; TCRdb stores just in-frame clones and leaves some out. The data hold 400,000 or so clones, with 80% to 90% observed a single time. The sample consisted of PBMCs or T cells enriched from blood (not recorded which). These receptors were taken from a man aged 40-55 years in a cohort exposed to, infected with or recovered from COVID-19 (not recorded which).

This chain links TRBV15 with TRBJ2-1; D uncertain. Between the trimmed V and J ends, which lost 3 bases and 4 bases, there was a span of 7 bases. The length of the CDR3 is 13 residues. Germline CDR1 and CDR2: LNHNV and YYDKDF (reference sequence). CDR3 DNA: TGTGCCACCAGCAGTCCTTCGTACAATGAGCAGTTCTTC. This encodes CATSSPSYNEQFF. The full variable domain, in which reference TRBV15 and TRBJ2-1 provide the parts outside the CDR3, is DAMVIQNPRYQVTQFGKPVTLSCSQTLNHNVMYWYQQKSSQAPKLLFHYYDKDFNNEADTPDNFQSRRPNTSFCFLDIRSPGLGDTAMYLCATSSPSYNEQFFGPGTRLTVL.

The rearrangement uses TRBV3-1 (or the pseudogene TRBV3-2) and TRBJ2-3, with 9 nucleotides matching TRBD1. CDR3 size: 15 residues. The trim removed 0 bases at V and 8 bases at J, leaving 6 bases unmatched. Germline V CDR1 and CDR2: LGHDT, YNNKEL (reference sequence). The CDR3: CASSQEGQGDGTQYF. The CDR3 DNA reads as TGTGCCAGCAGCCAAGAGGGACAGGGAGATGGTACGCAGTATTTT.

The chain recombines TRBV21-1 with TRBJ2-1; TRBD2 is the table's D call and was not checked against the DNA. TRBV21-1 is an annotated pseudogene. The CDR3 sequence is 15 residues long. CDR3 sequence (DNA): TGTGCCAGCAGCAAAGCTAAGCGGGAGGGGGTTGAGCAGTTCTTC. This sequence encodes CASSKAKREGVEQFF.

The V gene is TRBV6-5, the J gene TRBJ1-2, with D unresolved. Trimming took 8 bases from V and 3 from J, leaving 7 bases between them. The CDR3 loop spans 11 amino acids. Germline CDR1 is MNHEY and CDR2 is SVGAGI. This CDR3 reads CASLADYGYTF. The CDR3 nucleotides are TGTGCCAGCCTGGCAGACTATGGCTACACCTTC.

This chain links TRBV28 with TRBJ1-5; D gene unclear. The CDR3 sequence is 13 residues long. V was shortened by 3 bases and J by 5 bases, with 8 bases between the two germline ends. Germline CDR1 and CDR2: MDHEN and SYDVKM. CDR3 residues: CASSLAQDQPQHF. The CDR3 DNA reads TGTGCCAGCAGTTTGGCGCAGGATCAGCCCCAGCATTTT.

This CDR3 reads CASSRTGGFQPQHF. CDR3 DNA sequence: TGTGCCAGCAGTCGGACAGGGGGCTTTCAGCCCCAGCATTTT. This sequence joins TRBV6-5 and TRBJ1-5; 11 positions match TRBD1. The trim removed 5 bases at V and 6 bases at J, leaving 3 bases unmatched. The CDR3 covers 14 residues. From germline, CDR1 is MNHEY and CDR2 SVGAGI.

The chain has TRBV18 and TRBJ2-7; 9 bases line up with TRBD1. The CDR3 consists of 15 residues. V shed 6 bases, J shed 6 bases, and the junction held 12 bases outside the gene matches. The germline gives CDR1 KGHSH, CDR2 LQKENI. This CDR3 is CASSPSRDRASEQYF. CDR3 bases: TGTGCCAGCTCGCCAAGCCGGGACAGGGCGTCCGAGCAGTACTTC. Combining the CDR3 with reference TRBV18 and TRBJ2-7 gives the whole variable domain NAGVMQNPRHLVRRRGQEARLRCSPMKGHSHVYWYRQLPEEGLKFMVYLQKENIIDESGMPKERFSAEFPKEGPSILRIQQVVRGDSAAYFCASSPSRDRASEQYFGPGTRLTVT.

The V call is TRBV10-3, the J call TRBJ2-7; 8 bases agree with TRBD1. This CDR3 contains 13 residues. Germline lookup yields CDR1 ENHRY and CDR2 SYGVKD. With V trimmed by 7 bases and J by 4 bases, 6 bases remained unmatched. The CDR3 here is CAITGDRPYEQYF. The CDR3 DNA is TGTGCCATCACGGGGGACAGGCCTTACGAGCAGTACTTC.

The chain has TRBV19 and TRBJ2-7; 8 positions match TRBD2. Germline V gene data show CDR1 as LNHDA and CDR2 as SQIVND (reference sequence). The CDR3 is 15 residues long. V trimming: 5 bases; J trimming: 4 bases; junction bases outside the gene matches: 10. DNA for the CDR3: TGTGCCAGTAGTCCGCGGACTAGCATGAGGTACGAGCAGTACTTC. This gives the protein CASSPRTSMRYEQYF.

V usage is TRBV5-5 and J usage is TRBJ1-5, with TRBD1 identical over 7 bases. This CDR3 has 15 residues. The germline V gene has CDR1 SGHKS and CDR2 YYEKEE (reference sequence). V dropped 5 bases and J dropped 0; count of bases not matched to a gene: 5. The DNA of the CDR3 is TGTGCCAGCAGTACGACAGGGAATAGCAATCAGCCCCAGCATTTT. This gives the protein CASSTTGNSNQPQHF.

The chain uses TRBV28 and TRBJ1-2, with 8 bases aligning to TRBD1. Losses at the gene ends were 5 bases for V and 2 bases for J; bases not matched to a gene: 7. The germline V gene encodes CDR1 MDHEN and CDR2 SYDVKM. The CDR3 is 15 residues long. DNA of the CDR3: TGTGCCAGCAGTATAGGACAGGGACCAAACTATGGCTACACCTTC. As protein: CASSIGQGPNYGYTF.

The CDR3, as DNA: TGTGCCAGCAGACCCGCCCTTGATCGGACTGAAGCTTTCTTT. This codes for CASRPALDRTEAFF. J is TRBJ1-1 and V is TRBV5-4; D remains unclear. Per the germline V gene, CDR1 is SGHNT and CDR2 is YYREEE (reference sequence). V was pared by 5 bases and J by 5 bases, with 16 bases between. The CDR3 extends over 14 amino acids. Complete variable domain (other parts from reference TRBV5-4 and TRBJ1-1): ETGVTQSPTHLIKTRGQQVTLRCSSQSGHNTVSWYQQALGQGPQFIFQYYREEENGRGNFPPRFSGLQFPNYSSELNVNALELDDSALYLCASRPALDRTEAFFGQGTRLTVV.

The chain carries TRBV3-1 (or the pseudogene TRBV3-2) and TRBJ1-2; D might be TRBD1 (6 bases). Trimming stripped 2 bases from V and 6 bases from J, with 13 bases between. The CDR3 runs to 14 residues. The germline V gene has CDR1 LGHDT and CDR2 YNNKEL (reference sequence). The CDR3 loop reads CASSQLTGRDGYTF. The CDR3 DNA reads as TGTGCCAGCAGCCAATTAACAGGGAGGGATGGCTACACCTTC.

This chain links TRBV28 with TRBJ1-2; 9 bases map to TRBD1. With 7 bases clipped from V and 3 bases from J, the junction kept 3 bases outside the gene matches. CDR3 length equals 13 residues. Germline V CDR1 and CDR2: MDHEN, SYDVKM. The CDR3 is CASKRTGDYGYTF. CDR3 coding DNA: TGTGCCAGCAAACGGACAGGGGACTATGGCTACACCTTC.

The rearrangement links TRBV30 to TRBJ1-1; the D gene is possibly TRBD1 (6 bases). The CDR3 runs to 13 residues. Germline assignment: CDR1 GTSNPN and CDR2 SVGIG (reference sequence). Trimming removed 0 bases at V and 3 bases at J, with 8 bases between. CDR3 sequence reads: CAWSVEGDTEAFF. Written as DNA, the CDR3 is TGTGCCTGGAGTGTAGAGGGGGACACTGAAGCTTTCTTT.

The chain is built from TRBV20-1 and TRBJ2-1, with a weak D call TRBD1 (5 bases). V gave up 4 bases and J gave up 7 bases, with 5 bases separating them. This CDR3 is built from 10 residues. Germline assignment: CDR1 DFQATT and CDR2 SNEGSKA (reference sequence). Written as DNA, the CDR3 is TGCAGTGCTAAGGGGAATGAGCAGTTCTTC. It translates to CSAKGNEQFF.

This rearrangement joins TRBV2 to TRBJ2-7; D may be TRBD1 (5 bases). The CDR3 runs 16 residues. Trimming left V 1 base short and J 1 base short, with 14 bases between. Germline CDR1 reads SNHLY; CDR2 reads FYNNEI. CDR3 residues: CASSEVDQGTSYEQYF. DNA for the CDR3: TGTGCCAGCAGTGAAGTAGATCAGGGTACGTCCTACGAGCAGTACTTC.

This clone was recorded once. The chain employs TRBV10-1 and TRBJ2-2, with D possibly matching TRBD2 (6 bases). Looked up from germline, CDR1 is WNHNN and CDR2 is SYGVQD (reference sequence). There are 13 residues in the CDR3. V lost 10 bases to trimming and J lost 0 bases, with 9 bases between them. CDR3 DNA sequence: TGCGCCACGAGCGGGTCGAACACCGGGGAGCTGTTTTTT. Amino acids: CATSGSNTGELFF.

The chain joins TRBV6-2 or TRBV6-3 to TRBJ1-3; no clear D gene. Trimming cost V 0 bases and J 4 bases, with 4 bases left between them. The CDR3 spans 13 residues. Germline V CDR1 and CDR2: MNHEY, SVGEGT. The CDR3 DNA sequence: TGTGCCAGCAGTTACTCGGGCGGAAACACCATATATTTT. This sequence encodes CASSYSGGNTIYF.

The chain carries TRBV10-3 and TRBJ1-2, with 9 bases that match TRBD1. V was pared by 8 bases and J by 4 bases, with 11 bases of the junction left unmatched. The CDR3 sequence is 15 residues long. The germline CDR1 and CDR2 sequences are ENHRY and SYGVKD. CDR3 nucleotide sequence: TGTGCCATCGGTGGGACAGGGAGGTTCGGCTATGGCTACACCTTC. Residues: CAIGGTGRFGYGYTF.

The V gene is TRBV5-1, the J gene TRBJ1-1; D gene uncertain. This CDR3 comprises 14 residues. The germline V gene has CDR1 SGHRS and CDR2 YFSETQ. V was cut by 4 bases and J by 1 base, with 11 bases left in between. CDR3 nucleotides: TGCGCCAGCAGCACGGACGGGAAGAACACTGAAGCTTTCTTT. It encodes CASSTDGKNTEAFF. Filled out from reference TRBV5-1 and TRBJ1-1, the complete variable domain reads KAGVTQTPRYLIKTRGQQVTLSCSPISGHRSVSWYQQTPGQGLQFLFEYFSETQRNKGNFPGRFSGRQFSNSRSEMNVSTLELGDSALYLCASSTDGKNTEAFFGQGTRLTVV.

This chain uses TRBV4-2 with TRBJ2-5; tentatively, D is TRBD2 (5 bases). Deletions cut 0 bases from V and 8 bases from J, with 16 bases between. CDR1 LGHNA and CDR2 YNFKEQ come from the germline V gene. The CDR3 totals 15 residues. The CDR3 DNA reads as TGTGCCAGCAGCCAAGATCTAGGGCAGCCGGGAACCCAGTACTTC. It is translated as CASSQDLGQPGTQYF.

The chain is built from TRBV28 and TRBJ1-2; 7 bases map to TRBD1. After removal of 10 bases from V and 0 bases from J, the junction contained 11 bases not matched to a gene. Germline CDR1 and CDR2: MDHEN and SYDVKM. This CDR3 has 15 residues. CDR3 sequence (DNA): TGTGCCACCCTACTACAGGGGTTAGCTAACTATGGCTACACCTTC. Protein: CATLLQGLANYGYTF.

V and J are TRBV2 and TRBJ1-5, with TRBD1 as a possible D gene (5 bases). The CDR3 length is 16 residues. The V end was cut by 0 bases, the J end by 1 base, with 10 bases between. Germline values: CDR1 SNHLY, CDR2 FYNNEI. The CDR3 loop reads CASSEATGKSNQPQHF. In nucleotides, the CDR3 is TGTGCCAGCAGTGAAGCAACAGGTAAAAGCAATCAGCCCCAGCATTTT.

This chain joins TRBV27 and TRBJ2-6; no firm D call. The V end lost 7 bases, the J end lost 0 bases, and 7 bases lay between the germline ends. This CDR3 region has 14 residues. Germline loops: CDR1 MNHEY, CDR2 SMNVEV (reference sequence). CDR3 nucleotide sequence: TGTGCCAGCACTATTAGCTCTGGGGCCAACGTCCTGACTTTC. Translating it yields CASTISSGANVLTF.

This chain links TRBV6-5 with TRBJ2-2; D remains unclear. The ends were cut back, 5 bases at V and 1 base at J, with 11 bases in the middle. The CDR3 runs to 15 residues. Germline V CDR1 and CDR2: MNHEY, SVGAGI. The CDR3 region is CASSQYRQNTGELFF. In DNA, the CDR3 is TGTGCCAGCAGTCAATACCGACAGAACACCGGGGAGCTGTTTTTT.

CDR3 sequence: CASTQIAGGDEQYF. The DNA of the CDR3 is TGTGCCAGCACCCAAATAGCGGGAGGGGACGAGCAGTACTTC. The chain links TRBV28 to TRBJ2-7, with 11 positions matching TRBD2. The CDR3 totals 14 residues. The germline V gene has CDR1 MDHEN and CDR2 SYDVKM. The J segment lost 5 bases and the V segment lost 7 bases, leaving 7 bases of the junction unmatched.

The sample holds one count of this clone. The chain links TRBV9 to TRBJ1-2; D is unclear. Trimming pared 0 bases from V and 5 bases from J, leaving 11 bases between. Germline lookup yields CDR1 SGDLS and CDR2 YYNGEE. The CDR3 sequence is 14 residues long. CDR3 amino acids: CASSVADTRYGYTF. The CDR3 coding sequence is TGTGCCAGCAGCGTAGCTGACACGAGATATGGCTACACCTTC.